This T cell receptor beta chain was observed in a study of Ad26.COV2.S vaccination and SARS-CoV-2 variants. In regard to this clone: At the DNA level, this CDR3 is encoded by other sequences in the same sample as well.

The treatment is: some 20 received Ad26.COV2.S at low or high dose, single or two shots; 5 received placebo; per-sample allocation not given. Repertoires come from day 63 after the first vaccine or placebo injection. Clones were sequenced by immunoSEQ multiplex PCR, and TCRdb holds only the in-frame ones, with some missing. The sample contains some 270,000 clones, around 88% of which appear only once. Material: peripheral blood, obtained in a trial of Ad26.COV2.S vaccine versus placebo. The clonotype was recovered from a person between 18 and 65 years old who received the Ad26.COV2.S COVID-19 vaccine or a placebo.

DNA of the CDR3: TGTGCCAGCAGCCGTCTAGGGGTTGAGCAGTTCTTC. Translation: CASSRLGVEQFF. This chain joins TRBV3-1 (or the pseudogene TRBV3-2) and TRBJ2-1; D might be TRBD1 (5 bases). The CDR3 loop spans 12 amino acids. Germline CDR1 LGHDT, CDR2 YNNKEL (reference sequence). V was cut by 4 bases and J by 9 bases, with 10 bases left in between.